Listed below are T cell receptor beta chains from one sample, sequenced in a study of blood T cell repertoires in COVID-19. Generated by immunoSEQ multiplex PCR, the TCRdb table keeps only in-frame clones and is missing some. The repertoire holds about 35,000 clones, about 75% seen once, with roughly 15% in the top ten. The sequenced material came from peripheral blood. The origin of the receptors is a man older than 75 with active or convalescent COVID-19. Each CDR3 is given with its conserved first and last residue. D genes are given only for firm matches. Expanded clones get a size class; other rows say once, few or many, or leave the size out.

v_gene,j_gene,d_gene,abundance,CDR3nt,CDR3aa
TRBV12-3/TRBV12-4,TRBJ1-1,.,.,TGTGCCAGCAGTTTTCGGTCGAACACTGAAGCTTTCTTT,CASSFRSNTEAFF
TRBV30,TRBJ2-7,.,few,TGTGCCTGGAACACTGGGACTGCTACCTACGAGCAGTACTTC,CAWNTGTATYEQYF
TRBV6-6,TRBJ2-7,TRBD1,.,TGTGCCAGCAGTTACCAGGACAGGGGGTTATACGAGCAGTACTTC,CASSYQDRGLYEQYF
TRBV3-1/TRBV3-2,TRBJ2-7,.,.,TGTGCCAGCAGCCAAGCGAACTCTTTCTACGAGCAGTACTTC,CASSQANSFYEQYF
TRBV15,TRBJ2-3,.,.,TGTGCCACCAGCAGATCCCGACAGGGACTTCACACAGATACGCAGTATTTT,CATSRSRQGLHTDTQYF
TRBV3-1/TRBV3-2,TRBJ1-2,.,.,TGTGCCAGCGGTTCTCTGGGGGCAGAAGCTAACTATGGCTACACCTTC,CASGSLGAEANYGYTF
TRBV24-1,TRBJ2-1,.,.,TGTGCCACCAGTGATCCTCAGTGGGGCCAGTTCAATGAGCAGTTCTTC,CATSDPQWGQFNEQFF
TRBV4-1,TRBJ1-4,TRBD1,.,TGCGCCAGCAGCCAAGAAGGACAGGGCGGCGAAAAACTGTTTTTT,CASSQEGQGGEKLFF
TRBV19,TRBJ2-3,TRBD1,.,TGTGCCAGTACCGGGACAGGGGGCCCAAACACAGATACGCAGTATTTT,CASTGTGGPNTDTQYF
TRBV5-5,TRBJ2-3,TRBD2,.,TGTGCCAGCAGCTCCTCCTCGGGAGGAATGGCAGATACGCAGTATTTT,CASSSSSGGMADTQYF
TRBV6-5,TRBJ2-2,.,.,TGTGCCAGCAGTTCCAGCACCGGGGAGCTGTTTTTT,CASSSSTGELFF
TRBV2,TRBJ1-1,.,few,TGTGCCAGCATACGGACAATGAACACTGAAGCTTTCTTT,CASIRTMNTEAFF
TRBV19,TRBJ2-5,TRBD2,once,TGTGCCAGTAGTATAGTCCTAGCGGGAGATGGGGAGACCCAGTACTTC,CASSIVLAGDGETQYF
TRBV7-3,TRBJ2-1,.,.,TGTGCCAGCAGCCCGAAGACTAGTGGCGAGCAGTTCTTC,CASSPKTSGEQFF
TRBV28,TRBJ2-1,.,.,TGTGCCAGTATAGAGCGGAAAACCTACAATGAGCAGTTCTTC,CASIERKTYNEQFF
TRBV30,TRBJ2-3,.,.,TGTGCCTGGAGTACAGGGTGGGGAGATACGCAGTATTTT,CAWSTGWGDTQYF
TRBV5-1,TRBJ1-1,.,.,TGCGCCAGCAGCTCCCGGGGGGGTAGCACCGCGAACACTGAAGCTTTCTTT,CASSSRGGSTANTEAFF
TRBV19,TRBJ1-5,TRBD1,.,TGTGCCAGTAGTTCGCCGGACAGGGACGGGATTAAGGAGCCCCAGCATTTT,CASSSPDRDGIKEPQHF
TRBV9,TRBJ2-1,TRBD2,.,TGTGCCAGCAGCTTAGGACTAGCGGGTAACAATGAGCAGTTCTTC,CASSLGLAGNNEQFF
TRBV6-1,TRBJ2-5,TRBD1,.,TGTGCCAGCAGTGAGAACAGGGGGCAAGAGACCCAGTACTTC,CASSENRGQETQYF
TRBV12-3/TRBV12-4,TRBJ2-3,TRBD2,.,TGTGCCAGCAGTACTAGCGGCACAGATACGCAGTATTTT,CASSTSGTDTQYF
TRBV19,TRBJ2-7,TRBD1,.,TGTGCCAGTAGTATAGATCCGGGACAGGGAATTACCTACGAGCAGTACTTC,CASSIDPGQGITYEQYF
TRBV9,TRBJ1-1,TRBD1,.,TGTGCCAGCAGCCGAGACAGGGGCACTGAAGCTTTCTTT,CASSRDRGTEAFF
TRBV6-5,TRBJ1-2,TRBD1,.,TGTGCCAGCAGTTACTCGAGTCAGGGGGCTCCTAGTGGCTACACCTTC,CASSYSSQGAPSGYTF
TRBV11-3,TRBJ1-2,TRBD1,.,TGTGCCAGCAGCTACCGGGACAGGGGACTCTACACCTTC,CASSYRDRGLYTF
TRBV7-9,TRBJ2-1,TRBD2,.,TGTGCCAGCAGCTTACTAGCGGGAGGGCCAGGGAATGAGCAGTTCTTC,CASSLLAGGPGNEQFF
TRBV5-1,TRBJ1-6,.,.,TGCGCCAGCAGCAACGACTTGGCAGGGGCCTATAATTCACCCCTCCACTTT,CASSNDLAGAYNSPLHF
TRBV3-1/TRBV3-2,TRBJ2-5,.,once,TGTGCCAGCAGCCAATTCTGGGGCGGGGTCCAAGAGACCCAGTACTTC,CASSQFWGGVQETQYF
TRBV21-1,TRBJ2-7,.,.,TGTGCCAGCAGCAATGGACTAGCGGGAGGGAGGGGCTACGAGCAGTACTTC,CASSNGLAGGRGYEQYF